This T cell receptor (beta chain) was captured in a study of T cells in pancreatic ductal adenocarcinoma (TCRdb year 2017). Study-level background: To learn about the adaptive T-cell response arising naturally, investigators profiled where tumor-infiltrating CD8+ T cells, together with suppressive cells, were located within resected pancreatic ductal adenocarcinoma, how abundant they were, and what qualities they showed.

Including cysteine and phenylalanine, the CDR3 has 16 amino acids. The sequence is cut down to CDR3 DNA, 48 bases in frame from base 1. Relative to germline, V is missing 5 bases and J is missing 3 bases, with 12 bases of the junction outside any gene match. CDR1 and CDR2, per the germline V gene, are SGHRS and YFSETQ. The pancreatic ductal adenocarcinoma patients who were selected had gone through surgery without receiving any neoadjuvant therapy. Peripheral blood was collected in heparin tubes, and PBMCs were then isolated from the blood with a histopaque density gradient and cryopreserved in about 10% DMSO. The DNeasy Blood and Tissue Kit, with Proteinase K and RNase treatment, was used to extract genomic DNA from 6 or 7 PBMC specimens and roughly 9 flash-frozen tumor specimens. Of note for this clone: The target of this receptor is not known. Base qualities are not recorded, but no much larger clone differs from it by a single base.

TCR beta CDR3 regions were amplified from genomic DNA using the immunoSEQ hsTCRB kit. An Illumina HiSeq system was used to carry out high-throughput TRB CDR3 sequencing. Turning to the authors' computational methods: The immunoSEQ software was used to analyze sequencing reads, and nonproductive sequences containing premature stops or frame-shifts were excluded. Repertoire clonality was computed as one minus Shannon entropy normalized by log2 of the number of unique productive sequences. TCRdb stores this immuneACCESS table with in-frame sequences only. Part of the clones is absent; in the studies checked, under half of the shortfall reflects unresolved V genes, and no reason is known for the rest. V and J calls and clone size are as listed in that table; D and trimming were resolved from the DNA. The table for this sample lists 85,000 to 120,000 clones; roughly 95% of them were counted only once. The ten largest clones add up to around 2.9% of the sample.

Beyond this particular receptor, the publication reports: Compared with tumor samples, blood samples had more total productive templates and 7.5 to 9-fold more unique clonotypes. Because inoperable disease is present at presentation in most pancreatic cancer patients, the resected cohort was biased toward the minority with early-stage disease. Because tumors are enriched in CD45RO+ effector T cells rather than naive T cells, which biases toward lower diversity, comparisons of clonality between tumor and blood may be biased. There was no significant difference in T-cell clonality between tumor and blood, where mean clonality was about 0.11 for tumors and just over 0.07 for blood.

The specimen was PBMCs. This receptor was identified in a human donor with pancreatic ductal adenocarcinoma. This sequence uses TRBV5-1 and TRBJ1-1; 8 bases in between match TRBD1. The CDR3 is CASSPVGTGVYTEAFF. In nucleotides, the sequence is TGCGCCAGCAGTCCGGTGGGGACAGGAGTTTACACTGAAGCTTTCTTT.